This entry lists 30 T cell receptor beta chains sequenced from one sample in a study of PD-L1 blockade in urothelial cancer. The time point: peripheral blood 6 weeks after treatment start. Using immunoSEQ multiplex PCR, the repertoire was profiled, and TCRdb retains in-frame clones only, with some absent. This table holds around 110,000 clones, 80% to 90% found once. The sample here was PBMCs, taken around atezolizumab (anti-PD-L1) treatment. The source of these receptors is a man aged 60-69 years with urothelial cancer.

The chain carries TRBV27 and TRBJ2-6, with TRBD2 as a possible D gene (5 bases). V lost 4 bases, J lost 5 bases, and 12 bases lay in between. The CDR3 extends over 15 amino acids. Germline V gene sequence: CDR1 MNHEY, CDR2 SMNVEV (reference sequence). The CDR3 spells CASSSRVSRANVLTF. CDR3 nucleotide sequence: TGTGCCAGCAGTTCGCGGGTCAGCAGGGCCAACGTCCTGACTTTC.

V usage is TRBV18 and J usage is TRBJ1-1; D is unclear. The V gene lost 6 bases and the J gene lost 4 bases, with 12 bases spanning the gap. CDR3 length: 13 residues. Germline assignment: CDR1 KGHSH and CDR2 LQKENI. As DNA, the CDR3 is TGTGCCAGCTCGTCTCGGGGTGGCACTGAAGCTTTCTTT. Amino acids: CASSSRGGTEAFF.

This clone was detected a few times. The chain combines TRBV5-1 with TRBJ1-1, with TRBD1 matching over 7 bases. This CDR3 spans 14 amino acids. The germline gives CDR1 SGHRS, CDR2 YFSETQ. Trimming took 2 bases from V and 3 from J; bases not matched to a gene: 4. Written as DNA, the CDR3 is TGCGCCAGCAGCTTAACCACAGGGGACACTGAAGCTTTCTTT. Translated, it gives CASSLTTGDTEAFF.

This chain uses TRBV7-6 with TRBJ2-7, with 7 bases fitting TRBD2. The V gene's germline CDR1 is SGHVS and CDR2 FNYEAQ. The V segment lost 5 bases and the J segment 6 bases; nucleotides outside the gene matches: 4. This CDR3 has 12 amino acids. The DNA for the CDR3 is TGTGCCAGCAGCGTCAGCGGGGTCGAGCAGTACTTC. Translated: CASSVSGVEQYF.

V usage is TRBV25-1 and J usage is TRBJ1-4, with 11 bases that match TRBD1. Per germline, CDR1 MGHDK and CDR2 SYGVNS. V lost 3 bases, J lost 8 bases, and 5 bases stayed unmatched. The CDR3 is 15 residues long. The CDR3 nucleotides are TGTGCCAGCAGTGATCGGGACAGGGGGAGGGAAAAACTGTTTTTT. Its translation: CASSDRDRGREKLFF. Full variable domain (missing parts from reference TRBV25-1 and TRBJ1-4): EADIYQTPRYLVIGTGKKITLECSQTMGHDKMYWYQQDPGMELHLIHYSYGVNSTEKGDLSSESTVSRIRTEHFPLTLESARPSHTSQYLCASSDRDRGREKLFFGSGTQLSVL.

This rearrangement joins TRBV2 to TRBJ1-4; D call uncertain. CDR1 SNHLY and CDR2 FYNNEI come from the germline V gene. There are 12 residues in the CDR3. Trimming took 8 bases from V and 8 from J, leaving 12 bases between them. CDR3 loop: CASCRLQEKLFF. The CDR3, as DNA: TGTGCCAGCTGTCGACTTCAGGAAAAACTGTTTTTT.

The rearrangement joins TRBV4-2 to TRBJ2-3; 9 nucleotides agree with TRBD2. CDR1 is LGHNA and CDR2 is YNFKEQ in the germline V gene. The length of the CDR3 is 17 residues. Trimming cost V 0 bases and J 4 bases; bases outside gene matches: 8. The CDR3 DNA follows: TGTGCCAGCAGCCAAGAAAGTAGCGGGGGTTTCCCAGATACGCAGTATTTT. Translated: CASSQESSGGFPDTQYF.

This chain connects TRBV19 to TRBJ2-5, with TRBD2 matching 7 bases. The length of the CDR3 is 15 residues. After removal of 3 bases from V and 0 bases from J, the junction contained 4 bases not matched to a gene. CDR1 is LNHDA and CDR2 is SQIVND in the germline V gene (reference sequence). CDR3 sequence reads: CASSMGLSYQETQYF. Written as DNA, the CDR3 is TGTGCCAGTAGTATGGGACTATCGTACCAAGAGACCCAGTACTTC.

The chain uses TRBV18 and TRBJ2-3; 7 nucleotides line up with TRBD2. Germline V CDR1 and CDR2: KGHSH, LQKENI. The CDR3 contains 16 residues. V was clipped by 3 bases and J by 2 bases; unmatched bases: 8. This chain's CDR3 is CASSPGFTSDTDTQYF. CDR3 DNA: TGTGCCAGCTCACCGGGGTTTACTAGCGACACAGATACGCAGTATTTT.

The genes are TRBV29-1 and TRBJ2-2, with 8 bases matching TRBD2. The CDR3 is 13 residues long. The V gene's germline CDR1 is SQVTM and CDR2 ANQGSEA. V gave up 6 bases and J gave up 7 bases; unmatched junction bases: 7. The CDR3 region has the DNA TGCAGCGTATCAGCCGGGGGGGTCGGGGAGCTGTTTTTT. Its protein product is CSVSAGGVGELFF.

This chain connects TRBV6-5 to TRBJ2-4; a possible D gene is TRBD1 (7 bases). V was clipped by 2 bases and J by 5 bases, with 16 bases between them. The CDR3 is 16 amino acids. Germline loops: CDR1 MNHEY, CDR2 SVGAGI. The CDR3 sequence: CASSYATQGRQNIQYF. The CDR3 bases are TGTGCCAGCAGTTACGCCACACAGGGGAGGCAAAACATTCAGTACTTC.

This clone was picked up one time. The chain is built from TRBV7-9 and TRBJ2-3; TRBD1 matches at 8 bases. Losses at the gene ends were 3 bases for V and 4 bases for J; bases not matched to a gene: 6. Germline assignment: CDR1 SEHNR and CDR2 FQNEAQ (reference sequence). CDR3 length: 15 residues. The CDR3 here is CASSLDRVGADTQYF. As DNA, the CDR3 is TGTGCCAGCAGCTTGGACAGGGTGGGCGCAGATACGCAGTATTTT.

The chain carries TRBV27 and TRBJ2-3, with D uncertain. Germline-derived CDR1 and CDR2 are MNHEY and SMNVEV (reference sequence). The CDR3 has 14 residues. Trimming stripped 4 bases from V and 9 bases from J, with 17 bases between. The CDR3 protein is CASSSWSEFITQYF. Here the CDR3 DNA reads TGTGCCAGCAGTTCGTGGTCAGAATTCATAACGCAGTATTTT.

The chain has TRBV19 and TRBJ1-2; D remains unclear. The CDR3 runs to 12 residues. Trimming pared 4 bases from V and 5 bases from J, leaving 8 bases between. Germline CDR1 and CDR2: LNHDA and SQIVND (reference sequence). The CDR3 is CASSTRSYGYTF. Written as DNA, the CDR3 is TGTGCCAGTAGTACTAGATCTTATGGCTACACCTTC.

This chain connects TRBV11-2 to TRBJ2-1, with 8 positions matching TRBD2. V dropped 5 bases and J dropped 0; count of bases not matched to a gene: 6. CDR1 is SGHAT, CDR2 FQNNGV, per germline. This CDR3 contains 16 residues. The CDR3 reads CASSPLAGSSYNEQFF. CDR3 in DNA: TGTGCCAGCAGCCCCTTAGCGGGAAGCTCCTACAATGAGCAGTTCTTC.

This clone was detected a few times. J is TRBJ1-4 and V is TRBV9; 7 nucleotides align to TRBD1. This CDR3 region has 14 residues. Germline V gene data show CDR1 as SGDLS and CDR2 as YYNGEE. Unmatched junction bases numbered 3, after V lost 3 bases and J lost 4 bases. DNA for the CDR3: TGTGCCAGCAGCGAGGGGGCGAGTAATGAAAAACTGTTTTTT. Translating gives CASSEGASNEKLFF.

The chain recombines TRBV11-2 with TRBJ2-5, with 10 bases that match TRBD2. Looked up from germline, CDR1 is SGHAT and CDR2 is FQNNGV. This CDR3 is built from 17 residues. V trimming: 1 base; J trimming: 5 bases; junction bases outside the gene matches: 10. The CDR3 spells CASSLAASGGFEETQYF. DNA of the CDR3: TGTGCCAGCAGCTTAGCCGCTAGCGGGGGATTCGAGGAGACCCAGTACTTC.

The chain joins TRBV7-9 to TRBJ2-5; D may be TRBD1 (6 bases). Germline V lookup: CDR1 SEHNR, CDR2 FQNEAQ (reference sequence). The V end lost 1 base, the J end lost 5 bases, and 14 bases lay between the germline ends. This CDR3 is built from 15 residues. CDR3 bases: TGTGCCAGCAGCTTAGTCCAGGGGCAATTTGAGACCCAGTACTTC. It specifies CASSLVQGQFETQYF.

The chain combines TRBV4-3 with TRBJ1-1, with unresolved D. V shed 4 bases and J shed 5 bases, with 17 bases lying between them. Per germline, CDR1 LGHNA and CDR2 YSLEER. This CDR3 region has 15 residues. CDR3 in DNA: TGCGCCAGCAGCCGAGCCCCTTTGGAGGGAACTGAAGCTTTCTTT. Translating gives CASSRAPLEGTEAFF.

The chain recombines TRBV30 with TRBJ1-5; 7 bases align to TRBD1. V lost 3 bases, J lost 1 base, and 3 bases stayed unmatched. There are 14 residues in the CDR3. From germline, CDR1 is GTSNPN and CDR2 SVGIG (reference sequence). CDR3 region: CAWRGTASNQPQHF. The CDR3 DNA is TGTGCCTGGAGGGGGACAGCAAGCAATCAGCCCCAGCATTTT.

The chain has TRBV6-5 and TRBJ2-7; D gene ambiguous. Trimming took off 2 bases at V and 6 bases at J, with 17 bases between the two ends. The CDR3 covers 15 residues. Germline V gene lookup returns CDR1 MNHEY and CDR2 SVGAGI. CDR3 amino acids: CASSYRNYPGSEQYF. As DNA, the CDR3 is TGTGCCAGCAGTTACCGGAACTACCCCGGGTCCGAGCAGTACTTC.

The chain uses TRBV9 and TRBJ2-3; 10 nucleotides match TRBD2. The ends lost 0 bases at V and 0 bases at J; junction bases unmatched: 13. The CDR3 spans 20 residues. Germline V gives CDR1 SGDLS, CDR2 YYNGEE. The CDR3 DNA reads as TGTGCCAGCAGCGTAGAGGTATCGGGACTAGCGCGATCTAGCACAGATACGCAGTATTTT. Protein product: CASSVEVSGLARSSTDTQYF. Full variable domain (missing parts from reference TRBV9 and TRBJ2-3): DSGVTQTPKHLITATGQRVTLRCSPRSGDLSVYWYQQSLDQGLQFLIQYYNGEERAKGNILERFSAQQFPDLHSELNLSSLELGDSALYFCASSVEVSGLARSSTDTQYFGPGTRLTVL.

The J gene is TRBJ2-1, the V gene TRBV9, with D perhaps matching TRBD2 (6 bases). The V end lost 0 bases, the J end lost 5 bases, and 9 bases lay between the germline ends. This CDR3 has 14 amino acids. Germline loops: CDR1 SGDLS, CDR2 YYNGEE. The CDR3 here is CASSVVWRDNEQFF. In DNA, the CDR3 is TGTGCCAGCAGCGTAGTTTGGAGGGACAATGAGCAGTTCTTC.

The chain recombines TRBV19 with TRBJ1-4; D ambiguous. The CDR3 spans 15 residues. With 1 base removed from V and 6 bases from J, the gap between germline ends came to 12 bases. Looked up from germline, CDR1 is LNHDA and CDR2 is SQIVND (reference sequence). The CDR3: CASSIALGRDEKLFF. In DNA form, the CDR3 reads TGTGCCAGTAGTATAGCCCTCGGGAGGGATGAAAAACTGTTTTTT.

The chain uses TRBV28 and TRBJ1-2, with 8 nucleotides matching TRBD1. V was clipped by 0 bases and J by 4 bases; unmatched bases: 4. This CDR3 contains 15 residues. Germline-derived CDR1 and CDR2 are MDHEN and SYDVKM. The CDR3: CASSLWAGGSYGYTF. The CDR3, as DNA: TGTGCCAGCAGTTTATGGGCAGGGGGCAGCTATGGCTACACCTTC.

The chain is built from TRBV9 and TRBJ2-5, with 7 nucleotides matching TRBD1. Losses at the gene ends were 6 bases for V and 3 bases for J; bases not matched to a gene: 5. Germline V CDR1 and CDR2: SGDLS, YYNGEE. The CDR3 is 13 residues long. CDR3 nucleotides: TGTGCCAGCAACAGACAGGGTGAAGAGACCCAGTACTTC. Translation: CASNRQGEETQYF. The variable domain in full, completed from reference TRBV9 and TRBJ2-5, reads DSGVTQTPKHLITATGQRVTLRCSPRSGDLSVYWYQQSLDQGLQFLIQYYNGEERAKGNILERFSAQQFPDLHSELNLSSLELGDSALYFCASNRQGEETQYFGPGTRLLVL.

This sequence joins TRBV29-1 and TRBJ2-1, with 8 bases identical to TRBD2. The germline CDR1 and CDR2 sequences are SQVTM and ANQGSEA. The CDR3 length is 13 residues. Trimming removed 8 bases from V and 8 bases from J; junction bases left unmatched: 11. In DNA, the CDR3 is TGCAGCTCTCGGACTAGCCGCTCGGATGAGCAGTTCTTC. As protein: CSSRTSRSDEQFF.

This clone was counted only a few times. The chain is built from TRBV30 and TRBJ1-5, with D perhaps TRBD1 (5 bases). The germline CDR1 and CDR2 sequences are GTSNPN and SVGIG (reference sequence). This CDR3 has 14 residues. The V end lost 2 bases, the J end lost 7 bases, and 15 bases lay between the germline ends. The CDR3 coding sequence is TGTGCCTGGAGTATAGGGCAGGGAGGCCAGCCCCAGCATTTT. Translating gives CAWSIGQGGQPQHF.

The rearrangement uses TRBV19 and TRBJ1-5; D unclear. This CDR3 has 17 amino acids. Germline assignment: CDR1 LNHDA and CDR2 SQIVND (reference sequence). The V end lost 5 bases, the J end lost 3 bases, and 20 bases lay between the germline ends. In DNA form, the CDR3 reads TGTGCCAGTAGTTCTCGGAGGGCGGGATTAACCAATCAGCCCCAGCATTTT. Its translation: CASSSRRAGLTNQPQHF.

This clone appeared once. CDR3 DNA sequence: TGTGCCTGGAGTCAGCGCGGCCAACAGTTCTTC. Protein sequence: CAWSQRGQQFF. V and J are TRBV30 and TRBJ2-1; no firm D call. This CDR3 has 11 amino acids. V lost 2 bases and J lost 13, with 12 bases in between. Germline CDR1 reads GTSNPN; CDR2 reads SVGIG (reference sequence).